What follows are 18 T cell receptor beta chains derived from one specimen sequenced in a study of T cell responses to AZD1222 COVID-19 vaccine. Sequenced by immunoSEQ multiplex PCR; TCRdb stores in-frame clones only, minus some. The repertoire includes approximately 150,000 clones, roughly nine tenths of them detected once, and about 1.8% sits in the top ten. Specimen: peripheral blood, collected 28 days after the second AZD1222 dose. The receptor source for this set is an adult who received the AZD1222 COVID-19 vaccine.

The chain uses TRBV12-3 or TRBV12-4 and TRBJ1-2, with 9 bases lining up with TRBD1. V trimming: 5 bases; J trimming: 6 bases; junction bases outside the gene matches: 4. The CDR3 spans 13 residues. As DNA, the CDR3 is TGTGCCAGCAGTACCGGGACAGGGAATGGCTACACCTTC. This encodes CASSTGTGNGYTF.

This sequence joins TRBV18 and TRBJ2-1, with unresolved D. This CDR3 has 14 amino acids. Germline V CDR1 and CDR2: KGHSH, LQKENI. Trimming removed 2 bases at V and 8 bases at J, with 13 bases between. The CDR3 coding sequence is TGTGCCAGCTCACCAAGGGCTCCAGTTGATGAGCAGTTCTTC. It specifies CASSPRAPVDEQFF.

The chain joins TRBV15 to TRBJ2-5, with a weak D call TRBD1 (5 bases). Germline-derived CDR1 and CDR2 are LNHNV and YYDKDF (reference sequence). The V end was cut by 6 bases, the J end by 4 bases, with 9 bases between. The CDR3 runs 12 residues. The CDR3 bases are TGTGCCACCAGAGTGCAGGGAGAGACCCAGTACTTC. Amino acid sequence: CATRVQGETQYF.

The chain uses TRBV28 and TRBJ1-2; 12 bases are a match to TRBD1. Germline V gives CDR1 MDHEN, CDR2 SYDVKM. The CDR3 covers 15 residues. The trim removed 0 bases at V and 8 bases at J, leaving 4 bases unmatched. The chain's CDR3 is CASSLWGQGAMGYTF. The CDR3 DNA is TGTGCCAGCAGTTTATGGGGACAGGGGGCGATGGGCTACACCTTC.

The chain couples TRBV24-1 to TRBJ2-1; 7 bases line up with TRBD2. The CDR3 has 15 residues. CDR1 KGHDR and CDR2 SFDVKD come from the germline V gene. The V and J ends lost 1 base and 7 bases, in that order; junction bases with no gene match: 6. The CDR3 here is CATSDFSGGKNEQFF. DNA for the CDR3: TGTGCCACCAGTGATTTTTCGGGAGGAAAAAATGAGCAGTTCTTC.

The rearrangement uses TRBV7-9 and TRBJ2-5; D unresolved. V lost 1 base to trimming and J lost 1 base, with 13 bases between them. Germline CDR1 reads SEHNR; CDR2 reads FQNEAQ (reference sequence). CDR3 length: 16 amino acids. CDR3 nucleotides: TGTGCCAGCAGCTTAGGGGCAGTCGTAGCCCAAGAGACCCAGTACTTC. It codes for CASSLGAVVAQETQYF.

This chain uses TRBV5-1 with TRBJ1-4; 9 nucleotides match TRBD1. V lost 5 bases to trimming and J lost 7 bases; unmatched junction nucleotides: 12. The CDR3 contains 16 residues. In germline, CDR1 is SGHRS, CDR2 YFSETQ. The CDR3 nucleotides are TGCGCCAGCAGAAATCTTTTACAGGGGGCGGGTGAAAAACTGTTTTTT. Protein product: CASRNLLQGAGEKLFF.

The chain has TRBV6-4 and TRBJ2-2, with a weak D call TRBD2 (7 bases). The V and J ends lost 6 bases and 6 bases respectively, with 17 bases between them. Germline lookup yields CDR1 MRHNA and CDR2 SNTAGT. The CDR3 has 15 residues. The CDR3 bases are TGTGCCAGCAGCCCAGAGAGGGGGGGAGCCGGGGAGCTGTTTTTT. It specifies CASSPERGGAGELFF.

The chain joins TRBV29-1 to TRBJ2-1, with TRBD1 matching 8 bases. The junction had 7 bases not matched to a gene; V was cut back by 4 bases and J by 5 bases. This CDR3 has 14 residues. The germline V gene encodes CDR1 SQVTM and CDR2 ANQGSEA. The CDR3 spells CSVVVDRGNNEQFF. In DNA, the CDR3 is TGCAGCGTTGTAGTCGACAGGGGTAACAATGAGCAGTTCTTC.

In regard to this clone: Other DNA sequences within the sample encode an identical CDR3. The chain employs TRBV27 and TRBJ2-7; the match to TRBD2 covers 7 bases. The germline CDR1 and CDR2 sequences are MNHEY and SMNVEV (reference sequence). V gave up 2 bases and J gave up 4 bases; unmatched junction bases: 2. The CDR3 sequence is 13 residues long. This CDR3 is CASSLGGGYEQYF. CDR3 DNA: TGTGCCAGCAGTTTAGGGGGGGGGTACGAGCAGTACTTC.

This clone was detected only once. The V and J genes are TRBV7-2 and TRBJ2-2; the match to TRBD2 covers 8 bases. Trimming cost V 7 bases and J 5 bases; bases outside gene matches: 9. Germline CDR1 SGHTA, CDR2 FQGNSA. The CDR3 is made up of 15 amino acids. CDR3 sequence (DNA): TGTGCCAGCACCGATCGAGCGGGGGTAACCGGGGAGCTGTTTTTT. As protein: CASTDRAGVTGELFF.

This clone was seen only once. The chain joins TRBV24-1 to TRBJ1-2; D might be TRBD1 (6 bases). The CDR3 contains 14 residues. Looked up from germline, CDR1 is KGHDR and CDR2 is SFDVKD. Trimming removed 5 bases from V and 4 bases from J, with 13 bases in between. In DNA form, the CDR3 reads TGTGCCACCAGTGCTGCGGGGGGCGGCTATGGCTACACCTTC. It encodes CATSAAGGGYGYTF.

The chain links TRBV28 to TRBJ2-1, with 11 bases matching TRBD1. The ends lost 5 bases at V and 7 bases at J; junction bases unmatched: 7. The CDR3 length is 15 residues. Per the germline V gene, CDR1 is MDHEN and CDR2 is SYDVKM. This chain's CDR3 is CASSTPGTGGNEQFF. CDR3 in DNA: TGTGCCAGCAGTACACCCGGGACAGGGGGGAATGAGCAGTTCTTC.

The chain combines TRBV10-1 with TRBJ2-1; TRBD2 matches 10 bases. Losses at the gene ends were 0 bases for V and 7 bases for J; bases not matched to a gene: 9. Germline V gene lookup returns CDR1 WNHNN and CDR2 SYGVQD (reference sequence). This CDR3 spans 17 amino acids. CDR3 DNA: TGCGCCAGCAGTGAGTCCGGGACTAGCGCCCCTTGGAATGAGCAGTTCTTC. It encodes CASSESGTSAPWNEQFF.

The V and J genes are TRBV10-3 and TRBJ1-6, with D possibly being TRBD1 (6 bases). CDR3 length equals 14 residues. Trimming left V 6 bases short and J 5 bases short, with 11 bases between. Per germline, CDR1 ENHRY and CDR2 SYGVKD. The CDR3 spells CAIRGGGDNSPLHF. CDR3 in DNA: TGTGCCATCAGGGGAGGGGGTGATAATTCACCCCTCCACTTT.

The rearrangement links TRBV28 to TRBJ1-1; TRBD1 agrees at 7 bases. V lost 8 bases to trimming and J lost 3 bases; unmatched junction nucleotides: 3. There are 12 residues in the CDR3. Germline V gene sequence: CDR1 MDHEN, CDR2 SYDVKM. CDR3 loop: CASETGDTEAFF. The CDR3 DNA sequence: TGTGCCAGCGAAACAGGGGACACTGAAGCTTTCTTT.

This chain links TRBV6-6 with TRBJ1-1; D is perhaps TRBD1 (6 bases). The ends were cut back, 7 bases at V and 5 bases at J, with 14 bases in the middle. CDR1 and CDR2 (germline): MNHNY, SVGAGI (reference sequence). The CDR3 runs 13 residues. CDR3 DNA sequence: TGTGCCAGCAACCAGCAGGGGACTACTGAAGCTTTCTTT. It encodes CASNQQGTTEAFF.

In this sample, this clone turned up once. The V and J genes are TRBV5-4 and TRBJ2-3; D is ambiguous. V lost 6 bases, J lost 2 bases, and 13 bases lay in between. CDR1 is SGHNT, CDR2 YYREEE, per germline (reference sequence). The CDR3 totals 14 residues. The DNA for the CDR3 is TGTGCCAGCATCCCTGACGGGTTCACAGATACGCAGTATTTT. This translates into CASIPDGFTDTQYF.